This T cell receptor (beta chain) is from a study of T-cell reconstitution after alpha-beta-depleted transplantation in children. Germline V CDR1 and CDR2: SGHTA, FQGNSA. Trimming stripped 4 bases from V and 2 bases from J, with 21 bases between. The CDR3 spans 17 residues. In its sample, this clonotype was seen many times. This sample's TCRbeta library carried unique molecular identifier barcodes. TCRdb analysed the PCR reads with MiXCR anew, one entry per CDR3 protein. The profile shows around 240,000 distinct CDR3 sequences, 9.7% of them singletons. The chain carries TRBV7-2 and TRBJ2-7; D might be TRBD2 (7 bases). Sample: PBMCs from the stem cell graft donor, taken from the stem cell graft. This TCR was recovered from a human donor who donated a stem cell graft to a child with SCID. CDR3 region: CASSSLLGSGDTYEQYF. CDR3 in DNA: TGTGCCAGCAGCTCACTCCTCGGGAGCGGGGACACCTACGAGCAGTACTTC.